These T cell receptor beta chains were read from a single sample in a study of spatial heterogeneity in lung cancer. TCRdb re-called the 5' RACE reads through MiXCR, storing one row per CDR3 protein. The profile shows tens of thousands of distinct CDR3 sequences, under 7.5% of them singletons. This material consisted of PBMCs, taken at surgery. The receptors derive from a female donor with early-stage non-small cell lung cancer. Each CDR3 is given with its conserved first and last residue. Clone size is not always given. Where it is, it says once, few, many or a class for expanded clones.

cdr3_length: 14
clone_size: many
v_call: TRBV4-1
cdr3_aa: CASSQASEIYGYTF

cdr3_length: 14
clone_size: many
v_call: TRBV7-9
cdr3_aa: CASSLGFSSYEQYF

cdr3_length: 14
clone_size: many
v_call: TRBV12-3/TRBV12-4
cdr3_aa: CASSLGQSENGYTF

cdr3_length: 16
clone_size: few
v_call: TRBV28
cdr3_aa: CASSPITGARSYGYTF

cdr3_length: 16
clone_size: few
v_call: TRBV15
cdr3_aa: CATSRSTQSSYNEQFF

cdr3_length: 14
clone_size: many
v_call: TRBV20-1
cdr3_aa: CSARDGGVAYEQYF

cdr3_length: 14
clone_size: many
v_call: TRBV11-2
cdr3_aa: CASSLGQGSTEAFF

cdr3_length: 14
clone_size: many
v_call: TRBV5-1
cdr3_aa: CASSLAGGPYEQYF

cdr3_length: 13
clone_size: few
v_call: TRBV29-1
cdr3_aa: CSVETLAKNIQYF

cdr3_length: 15
clone_size: many
v_call: TRBV5-5
cdr3_aa: CASFPSGANSEEQFF

cdr3_length: 15
clone_size: many
v_call: TRBV6-6
cdr3_aa: CASSNRDRGNQPQHF

cdr3_length: 15
clone_size: .
v_call: TRBV19
cdr3_aa: CASSMRSSSYNEQFF

cdr3_length: 17
clone_size: few
v_call: TRBV7-2
cdr3_aa: CASSSQASGGVVDTQYF

cdr3_length: 13
clone_size: many
v_call: TRBV10-3
cdr3_aa: CAISPDKDRGYTF

cdr3_length: 15
clone_size: .
v_call: TRBV7-9
cdr3_aa: CASSLAQGNNYGYTF

cdr3_length: 12
clone_size: many
v_call: TRBV20-1
cdr3_aa: CSASRIGYGYTF

cdr3_length: 14
clone_size: many
v_call: TRBV7-6
cdr3_aa: CASSFGRTNEKLFF

cdr3_length: 14
clone_size: .
v_call: TRBV6-5
cdr3_aa: CASSFGQGWSEAFF

cdr3_length: 16
clone_size: .
v_call: TRBV5-1
cdr3_aa: CASSLLSSPMNTEAFF

cdr3_length: 15
clone_size: many
v_call: TRBV24-1
cdr3_aa: CATSDNREANEKLFF

cdr3_length: 14
clone_size: .
v_call: TRBV7-9
cdr3_aa: CASSLSRNTGELFF

cdr3_length: 15
clone_size: .
v_call: TRBV12-3/TRBV12-4
cdr3_aa: CASRRDLTSNQPQHF

cdr3_length: 13
clone_size: many
v_call: TRBV6-1
cdr3_aa: CASTPFLGETQYF

cdr3_length: 13
clone_size: .
v_call: TRBV30
cdr3_aa: CAWSVTGQGSAFF

cdr3_length: 15
clone_size: few
v_call: TRBV12-3/TRBV12-4
cdr3_aa: CASSLRLPSGNTIYF

cdr3_length: 18
clone_size: few
v_call: TRBV23-1
cdr3_aa: CASSRGRDRVPGANVLTF

cdr3_length: 16
clone_size: .
v_call: TRBV5-4
cdr3_aa: CASRPERRSSTDTQYF

cdr3_length: 15
clone_size: few
v_call: TRBV11-3
cdr3_aa: CASSLDGGGTDEQYF

cdr3_length: 15
clone_size: many
v_call: TRBV11-3
cdr3_aa: CASSQFGTGIGELFF

cdr3_length: 11
clone_size: many
v_call: TRBV10-2
cdr3_aa: CASSELETQYF

cdr3_length: 15
clone_size: many
v_call: TRBV20-1
cdr3_aa: CSARDTRRSNTEAFF

cdr3_length: 15
clone_size: many
v_call: TRBV7-9
cdr3_aa: CASSPRTGGSEKLFF

cdr3_length: 13
clone_size: many
v_call: TRBV28
cdr3_aa: CASGTGQDTEAFF

cdr3_length: 18
clone_size: many
v_call: TRBV20-1
cdr3_aa: CSARDHFDGQGTKNIQYF

cdr3_length: 13
clone_size: many
v_call: TRBV5-1
cdr3_aa: CASSLIQQETQYF

cdr3_length: 13
clone_size: many
v_call: TRBV27
cdr3_aa: CASSPDRDYEQYF

cdr3_length: 16
clone_size: many
v_call: TRBV12-3/TRBV12-4
cdr3_aa: CASSHTGQGAGNTIYF

cdr3_length: 16
clone_size: many
v_call: TRBV7-9
cdr3_aa: CASSSGLAGDTDTQYF

cdr3_length: 13
clone_size: many
v_call: TRBV25-1
cdr3_aa: CASNPWGVETQYF

cdr3_length: 16
clone_size: .
v_call: TRBV7-2
cdr3_aa: CASSIGLAGAQGVGYF

cdr3_length: 13
clone_size: many
v_call: TRBV5-1
cdr3_aa: CASRNPTQETQYF

cdr3_length: 13
clone_size: many
v_call: TRBV11-2
cdr3_aa: CASSLSYGERVHF

cdr3_length: 15
clone_size: few
v_call: TRBV5-1
cdr3_aa: CASSSGPVDTGELFF

cdr3_length: 15
clone_size: .
v_call: TRBV3-1
cdr3_aa: CASGTGHRTNTEAFF

cdr3_length: 14
clone_size: .
v_call: TRBV20-1
cdr3_aa: CSARDVGVDTEAFF

cdr3_length: 17
clone_size: few
v_call: TRBV20-1
cdr3_aa: CSAGGAAPSRSNQPQHF

cdr3_length: 15
clone_size: many
v_call: TRBV25-1
cdr3_aa: CASTSGGASTDTQYF

cdr3_length: 14
clone_size: few
v_call: TRBV20-1
cdr3_aa: CSAADPTGSYGYTF

cdr3_length: 15
clone_size: many
v_call: TRBV29-1
cdr3_aa: CSTLGGGASYNEQFF

cdr3_length: 14
clone_size: many
v_call: TRBV5-1
cdr3_aa: CASSRGDRDQPQHF

cdr3_length: 14
clone_size: many
v_call: TRBV7-2
cdr3_aa: CASSFWTGGYEQYF

cdr3_length: 15
clone_size: many
v_call: TRBV27
cdr3_aa: CASSLSGQANQPQHF

cdr3_length: 14
clone_size: many
v_call: TRBV10-3
cdr3_aa: CAISEMGGSYEQYF

cdr3_length: 15
clone_size: many
v_call: TRBV19
cdr3_aa: CASSIVAGRYNEQFF

cdr3_length: 14
clone_size: few
v_call: TRBV7-9
cdr3_aa: CASSFSSSYNEQFF

cdr3_length: 15
clone_size: few
v_call: TRBV20-1
cdr3_aa: CSAPLGRGMTYGYTF

cdr3_length: 15
clone_size: many
v_call: TRBV18
cdr3_aa: CASSPTGGPADTQYF

cdr3_length: 12
clone_size: many
v_call: TRBV2
cdr3_aa: CASGRLNTEAFF

cdr3_length: 15
clone_size: .
v_call: TRBV18
cdr3_aa: CASSPATGGEETQYF

cdr3_length: 15
clone_size: few
v_call: TRBV5-7
cdr3_aa: CASAGGQGSYNEQFF